These T cell receptor beta chains were read from a single sample in a study of vaccination and CD4 T cells after COVID-19. Their antigens are not known. TCRdb recomputed calls from the PCR reads with MiXCR, one row per CDR3 protein. The sample has roughly 17,000 distinct CDR3 sequences, about 53% seen once. The input for sequencing was CD4+ T cells from blood, cultured in vitro, taken before SARS-CoV-2 vaccination. The receptors derive from a human donor who had recovered from COVID-19. Each CDR3 is given with its conserved first and last residue. The order of the fields is J gene, clone size, V gene, D gene, CDR3 protein, CDR3 DNA. D genes are given only for firm matches. Clone size, where shown, is once, few, many, or a class for clones that have expanded.

>TRBJ1-4|.|TRBV20-1|.
CSAGGMMATNEKLFF
TGCAGTGCTGGCGGGATGATGGCAACTAATGAAAAACTGTTTTTT
>TRBJ1-1|.|TRBV29-1|.
CSVRMNTEAFF
TGCAGCGTCCGGATGAACACTGAAGCTTTCTTT
>TRBJ2-3|.|TRBV11-3|.
CASSPGGTDTQYF
TGTGCCAGCAGCCCCGGAGGCACAGATACGCAGTATTTT
>TRBJ1-5|.|TRBV20-1|.
CSAPPPVGSNQPQHF
TGCAGTGCTCCCCCCCCGGTCGGTAGCAATCAGCCCCAGCATTTT
>TRBJ2-3|few|TRBV20-1|.
CSARETGRGDGQYF
TGCAGTGCTAGAGAGACCGGGCGGGGTGATGGGCAGTATTTT
>TRBJ1-2|few|TRBV6-2/TRBV6-3|.
CASVTGLRNYGYTF
TGTGCCAGCGTTACAGGGCTCAGGAACTATGGCTACACCTTC
>TRBJ1-2|.|TRBV27|.
CASSTGRRGYTF
TGTGCCAGCAGCACAGGGAGGCGAGGCTACACCTTC
>TRBJ1-2|.|TRBV19|.
CASSIAAGGYTF
TGTGCCAGTAGTATAGCCGCGGGTGGCTACACCTTC
>TRBJ1-2|few|TRBV19|.
CASSTPRTGNYGYTF
TGTGCCAGTAGTACCCCTCGGACGGGGAACTATGGCTACACCTTC
>TRBJ1-5|few|TRBV5-8|.
CASSYRNQPQHF
TGTGCCAGCAGCTATAGGAATCAGCCCCAGCATTTT
>TRBJ1-5|.|TRBV6-2/TRBV6-3|.
CASSTLGGVVWEPQHF
TGTGCCAGCAGTACCCTAGGGGGGGTAGTATGGGAGCCCCAGCATTTT
>TRBJ2-6|.|TRBV19|.
CASRMAGEPSGANVLTF
TGTGCCAGTAGGATGGCAGGGGAGCCCTCTGGGGCCAACGTCCTGACTTTC
>TRBJ2-3|few|TRBV6-2/TRBV6-3|.
CASSSDTSTDTQYF
TGTGCCAGCAGTTCGGACACCAGCACAGATACGCAGTATTTT
>TRBJ1-1|.|TRBV11-3|.
CASSLAGVGTEAFF
TGTGCCAGCAGCTTAGCTGGGGTGGGAACTGAAGCTTTCTTT
>TRBJ1-5|few|TRBV6-2/TRBV6-3|.
CASSSPGGNQPQHF
TGTGCCAGCAGCTCCCCCGGTGGGAATCAGCCCCAGCATTTT
>TRBJ1-5|.|TRBV6-1|TRBD1
CASSGGTGFNQPQHF
TGTGCCAGCAGTGGAGGGACAGGGTTCAACCAGCCCCAGCATTTT
>TRBJ2-1|.|TRBV5-5|.
CASSLNGWTYNEQFF
TGTGCCAGCAGCTTGAATGGGTGGACCTACAATGAGCAGTTCTTC